A single sample is the source of the 32 T cell receptor beta chains below, sequenced in a study of immune heterogeneity within non-small cell lung tumors. Multiplex PCR employing 32 V and 13 J primers generated amplicons of the TCR beta CDR3. TCRdb itself ran the multiplex PCR reads through MiXCR, one entry per CDR3 protein. The table records about 3,300 distinct CDR3 sequences, 25% to 35% of them present only once. Each sample used approximately 570 ng of genomic DNA from bulk tumor tissue. Several biopsies were spaced far apart within each primary tumor and obtained as surgery took place. Untreated, newly diagnosed non-small cell lung cancer patients underwent curative surgery. The sample was lung tumor tissue. The receptors shown here come from a man between 60 and 70 years old with non-small cell lung cancer.

The CDR3 protein is CASSQLTATYNEQFF. CDR3 in DNA: TGTGCCAGCAGCCAACTAACGGCCACCTACAATGAGCAGTTCTTC. This chain uses TRBV3-1 with TRBJ2-1; D is undetermined. V was shortened by 2 bases and J by 2 bases, with 10 bases between the two germline ends. The germline CDR1 and CDR2 sequences are LGHDT and YNNKEL (reference sequence). There are 15 residues in the CDR3.

V usage is TRBV5-1 and J usage is TRBJ2-7; 7 bases map to TRBD2. J was trimmed by 2 bases and V by 4 bases; bases with no gene match: 3. CDR1 is SGHRS and CDR2 is YFSETQ in the germline V gene. The CDR3 is 13 residues long. This CDR3 reads CASSTGGAYEQYF. In DNA, the CDR3 is TGCGCCAGCAGCACTGGGGGGGCCTACGAGCAGTACTTC.

Worth noting for this clonotype: Since a much larger clone is just one base distant, this may be a read error. The rearrangement uses TRBV6-1 and TRBJ2-1; 10 positions agree with TRBD2. CDR3 length: 18 residues. CDR1 and CDR2 (germline): MNHNS, SASEGT. The V and J ends lost 0 bases and 8 bases, in that order; junction bases with no gene match: 13. This CDR3 reads CASSEALRASGSHHEQFF. Written as DNA, the CDR3 is TGTGCCAGCAGTGAAGCGCTTCGGGCTAGCGGGAGTCACCATGAGCAGTTCTTC.

Sample share makes this clonotype medium-sized. The CDR3 protein is CSALPRAFTDTQYF. The DNA of the CDR3 is TGCAGTGCTTTACCTCGGGCCTTCACAGATACGCAGTATTTT. The V call is TRBV20-1, the J call TRBJ2-3; D is ambiguous. The CDR3 sequence is 14 residues long. Trimming took 5 bases from V and 2 from J, leaving 14 bases between them. The germline V gene encodes CDR1 DFQATT and CDR2 SNEGSKA (reference sequence).

The chain carries TRBV2 and TRBJ2-1, with D hard to call. The germline V and J ends were trimmed by 10 bases and 5 bases, with 15 bases remaining between them. The CDR3 length is 13 residues. CDR1 and CDR2 from the germline V gene are SNHLY and FYNNEI. CDR3 bases: TGTGCCACCGCCTTTCAGCGAGACAATGAGCAGTTCTTC. Translating it yields CATAFQRDNEQFF. Full variable domain (rest looked up from reference TRBV2 and TRBJ2-1): EPEVTQTPSHQVTQMGQEVILRCVPISNHLYFYWYRQILGQKVEFLVSFYNNEISEKSEIFDDQFSVERPDGSNFTLKIRSTKLEDSAMYFCATAFQRDNEQFFGPGTRLTVL.

To note about this clonotype: A read error is possible here, since a much larger clone lies one base away. The chain couples TRBV11-2 to TRBJ2-7; 7 bases are a match to TRBD1. The CDR3 extends over 14 amino acids. J lost 6 bases, V lost 3 bases, and 8 bases had no gene match. CDR1 and CDR2 from the germline V gene are SGHAT and FQNNGV. CDR3 sequence: CASSLRTGACEQYF. The CDR3 DNA follows: TGTGCCAGCAGCTTGAGGACAGGTGCCTGCGAGCAGTACTTC.

There are a few counts of this clonotype. The chain employs TRBV6-1 and TRBJ2-7, with 13 nucleotides matching TRBD2. The V and J ends lost 5 bases and 7 bases, in that order; junction bases with no gene match: 17. CDR3 length equals 18 residues. The germline V gene has CDR1 MNHNS and CDR2 SASEGT. CDR3 residues: CASSRPGTSGARPKEQYF. In nucleotides, the CDR3 is TGTGCCAGCAGTAGGCCCGGGACTAGCGGGGCCCGACCGAAGGAGCAGTACTTC.

This clonotype is medium-sized within its sample. The chain combines TRBV2 with TRBJ2-7, with D uncertain. Germline CDR1 reads SNHLY; CDR2 reads FYNNEI. The V end lost 2 bases, the J end lost 3 bases, and 8 bases lay between the germline ends. The CDR3 covers 13 residues. The CDR3 reads CASSENNFYEQYF. Written as DNA, the CDR3 is TGTGCCAGCAGTGAAAACAACTTCTACGAGCAGTACTTC.

The rearrangement uses TRBV9 and TRBJ2-3, with D possibly matching TRBD1 (6 bases). Germline-derived CDR1 and CDR2 are SGDLS and YYNGEE. Trimming took 2 bases from V and 2 from J, leaving 12 bases between them. The CDR3 is made up of 15 amino acids. This chain's CDR3 is CASSVRDTPTDTQYF. Here the CDR3 DNA reads TGTGCCAGCAGCGTCCGGGACACCCCCACAGATACGCAGTATTTT.

This chain connects TRBV4-2 to TRBJ2-1; a possible D gene is TRBD1 (5 bases). The CDR3 has 12 amino acids. V lost 0 bases, J lost 13 bases, and 10 bases lay in between. Germline CDR1 and CDR2: LGHNA and YNFKEQ. The CDR3 here is CASSQDRGDQFF. The CDR3 DNA reads as TGTGCCAGCAGCCAAGATAGGGGCGACCAGTTCTTC.

V and J are TRBV20-1 and TRBJ1-5; D is unclear. There are 13 residues in the CDR3. From germline, CDR1 is DFQATT and CDR2 SNEGSKA (reference sequence). Between the trimmed V and J ends, which lost 0 bases and 3 bases, there was a span of 6 bases. The CDR3 coding sequence is TGCAGTGCTAGAGAACCCCCCAATCAGCCCCAGCATTTT. Translating gives CSAREPPNQPQHF.

Comments on this clonotype: One junction end disagrees with the germline gene, perhaps due to a read error. The chain combines TRBV19 with TRBJ2-6; 10 nucleotides align to TRBD2. CDR3 size: 18 residues. The V gene's germline CDR1 is LNHDA and CDR2 SQIVND (reference sequence). CDR3 in amino acids: CASSILAGEFSGANGLTF. The CDR3 DNA is TGTGCCAGTAGTATACTAGCGGGGGAATTCTCTGGGGCCAACGGCCTGACTTTC.

This clonotype is categorized as large. V usage is TRBV12-3 or TRBV12-4 and J usage is TRBJ2-3; 8 nucleotides match TRBD2. This CDR3 spans 18 amino acids. V lost 7 bases to trimming and J lost 0 bases; unmatched junction nucleotides: 15. The CDR3 here is CASTPIVPGLDSTDTQYF. CDR3 bases: TGTGCCAGCACTCCTATCGTTCCGGGACTAGATAGCACAGATACGCAGTATTTT.

This clonotype was detected only once. This clone may be a read error of a much larger clone one base away. The rearrangement joins TRBV6-5 to TRBJ1-3; maybe TRBD1 (6 bases). The germline CDR1 and CDR2 sequences are MNHEY and SVGAGI. The CDR3 runs to 16 residues. V gave up 2 bases and J gave up 7 bases, with 18 bases separating them. The CDR3 loop is CASSYTPGQRSNTIYF. DNA for the CDR3: TGTGCCAGCAGTTACACCCCGGGACAAAGGAGTAACACCATATATTTT.

The chain links TRBV5-1 to TRBJ1-1; TRBD1 is a possible D gene (6 bases). Trimming removed 1 base at V and 2 bases at J, with 9 bases between. The CDR3 has 14 residues. Per germline, CDR1 SGHRS and CDR2 YFSETQ. The CDR3: CASSLSGANTEAFF. The CDR3 DNA reads TGCGCCAGCAGCTTGTCAGGGGCAAACACTGAAGCTTTCTTT.

The V call is TRBV2, the J call TRBJ2-5, with TRBD2 matching over 9 bases. The V and J ends lost 10 bases and 5 bases, in that order; junction bases with no gene match: 20. The V gene's germline CDR1 is SNHLY and CDR2 FYNNEI. The length of the CDR3 is 17 residues. The CDR3 coding sequence is TGTGCCACCAGACTCGGACTAGCGTCAAGGGGCTCGGAGACCCAGTACTTC. Translated, it gives CATRLGLASRGSETQYF.

This clonotype turned up a few times. The chain uses TRBV5-1 and TRBJ1-3, with D unclear. This CDR3 spans 15 amino acids. V was clipped by 0 bases and J by 0 bases, with 7 bases between them. CDR1 is SGHRS and CDR2 is YFSETQ in the germline V gene. CDR3: CASSLEAVSGNTIYF. CDR3 in DNA: TGCGCCAGCAGCTTGGAAGCGGTCTCTGGAAACACCATATATTTT.

By its share, this clonotype is medium-sized (0.01 to 0.1%). The V gene is TRBV20-1, the J gene TRBJ2-7; TRBD2 matches at 8 bases. In germline, CDR1 is DFQATT, CDR2 SNEGSKA (reference sequence). The CDR3 has 14 residues. With 5 bases clipped from V and 0 bases from J, the junction kept 6 bases outside the gene matches. As DNA, the CDR3 is TGCAGTGCTCTGATCGGGACTAGCTCCTACGAGCAGTACTTC. Its protein is CSALIGTSSYEQYF.

Turning to this clonotype: Likely a read error: the CDR3 ends without its conserved phenylalanine or tryptophan. The DNA is left out, because the CDR3 cannot be placed on it with certainty; the CDR3 is given as TCRdb lists it. V and J are TRBV5-1 and TRBJ2-7; the table's D call TRBD1 went unverified against the DNA. CDR1 is SGHRS, CDR2 YFSETQ, per germline. The CDR3 contains 13 residues when both ends are counted. The CDR3 protein is CASSPGVLRGDYS.

The table lists this clonotype with a count of one. This clone may be a read error of a much larger clone one base away. The genes are TRBV7-9 and TRBJ2-3; D is unclear. The germline V gene encodes CDR1 SEHNR and CDR2 FQNEAQ (reference sequence). CDR3 length equals 14 residues. The CDR3 sequence is CAISRRLGTDTQYF. CDR3 sequence (DNA): TGTGCCATCAGCCGTCGGTTGGGCACAGATACGCAGTATTTT.

The CDR3 is CASSFVSVGINEQFF. The CDR3 DNA reads TGCGCCAGCAGCTTTGTTAGCGTAGGGATAAATGAGCAGTTCTTC. J is TRBJ2-1 and V is TRBV5-1; TRBD2 might be the D (5 bases). Germline CDR1 and CDR2: SGHRS and YFSETQ. This CDR3 comprises 15 residues. V lost 2 bases and J lost 7, with 16 bases in between. The variable domain in full, with the rest retrieved from reference TRBV5-1 and TRBJ2-1, is KAGVTQTPRYLIKTRGQQVTLSCSPISGHRSVSWYQQTPGQGLQFLFEYFSETQRNKGNFPGRFSGRQFSNSRSEMNVSTLELGDSALYLCASSFVSVGINEQFFGPGTRLTVL.

By sample share, this clonotype is large. This chain uses TRBV29-1 with TRBJ2-3, with D tentatively TRBD2 (6 bases). CDR3 length equals 15 residues. The V gene's germline CDR1 is SQVTM and CDR2 ANQGSEA. Trimming took off 5 bases at V and 0 bases at J, with 15 bases between the two ends. Written as DNA, the CDR3 is TGCAGCGTTCTACTAGCACGGAAAAGCACAGATACGCAGTATTTT. This translates into CSVLLARKSTDTQYF.

Comment on this clonotype: A junction end diverges from the germline sequence, so it may reflect a read error. The chain links TRBV5-6 to TRBJ1-2; D call uncertain. Germline lookup yields CDR1 SGHDT and CDR2 YYEEEE. The length of the CDR3 is 15 residues. The CDR3 reads CARSSPTDGPYGYTF. The DNA for the CDR3 is TGTGCCAGAAGCTCACCCACAGACGGACCCTATGGCTACACCTTC. Drawing the rest from reference TRBV5-6 and TRBJ1-2, the complete variable domain is DAGVTQSPTHLIKTRGQQVTLRCSPKSGHDTVSWYQQALGQGPQFIFQYYEEEERQRGNFPDRFSGHQFPNYSSELNVNALLLGDSALYLCARSSPTDGPYGYTFGSGTRLTVV.

This clonotype was seen more than once but under ten times. The chain couples TRBV10-2 to TRBJ2-2; 7 bases match TRBD2. Germline V lookup: CDR1 WSHSY, CDR2 SAAADI. The CDR3 sequence is 14 residues long. The trim removed 9 bases at V and 2 bases at J, leaving 6 bases unmatched. CDR3 in DNA: TGCGCCAGTCTGGGACTATCAAACACCGGGGAGCTGTTTTTT. Translating gives CASLGLSNTGELFF.

The sample holds a few counts of this clonotype. The rearrangement uses TRBV18 and TRBJ1-1; a possible D gene is TRBD1 (5 bases). CDR1 and CDR2 (germline): KGHSH, LQKENI. This CDR3 is 15 amino acids long. The V and J ends lost 2 bases and 4 bases respectively, with 14 bases between them. CDR3 nucleotides: TGTGCCAGCTCACCAATGGGGCGCGGAGGCACTGAAGCTTTCTTT. Encoded protein: CASSPMGRGGTEAFF.

The J gene is TRBJ1-2, the V gene TRBV7-9; D possibly corresponds to TRBD1 (5 bases). The CDR3 extends over 14 amino acids. Looked up from germline, CDR1 is SEHNR and CDR2 is FQNEAQ (reference sequence). The V end was cut by 2 bases, the J end by 8 bases, with 15 bases between. CDR3 sequence (DNA): TGTGCCAGCAGCTTACAGGGAGGATCAAGGGGCTACACCTTC. Amino acids: CASSLQGGSRGYTF.

By share of the sample, this clonotype is medium-sized (0.01 to 0.1%). The chain combines TRBV28 with TRBJ1-4; no definite D call. Trimming removed 6 bases from V and 5 bases from J, with 4 bases in between. The germline CDR1 and CDR2 sequences are MDHEN and SYDVKM. CDR3 length: 11 amino acids. The CDR3 loop reads CASRVNEKLFF. CDR3 nucleotides: TGTGCCAGCAGAGTAAATGAAAAACTGTTTTTT.

This clonotype was observed a few times. This chain connects TRBV9 to TRBJ2-1, with D uncertain. This CDR3 region has 15 residues. The V end lost 0 bases, the J end lost 9 bases, and 16 bases lay between the germline ends. Looked up from germline, CDR1 is SGDLS and CDR2 is YYNGEE. The DNA of the CDR3 is TGTGCCAGCAGCGTAGGGGTCTGGACCACGGGTGAGCAGTTCTTC. This translates into CASSVGVWTTGEQFF.

Relative to its sample, this clonotype is medium-sized (0.01 to 0.1%). V and J are TRBV12-3 or TRBV12-4 and TRBJ2-3; 7 positions match TRBD2. Trimming at V came to 3 bases and at J to 7 bases, leaving 13 bases not matched to a gene. The CDR3 has 16 amino acids. CDR3 region: CASSFTSSGPSNTQYF. CDR3 in DNA: TGTGCCAGCAGTTTTACGTCTAGCGGACCCAGTAATACGCAGTATTTT.

On this clonotype itself: With a much larger clone just one base away, this may be a read error. V gene TRBV24-1 combines with J gene TRBJ2-7, with a weak D call TRBD2 (6 bases). Germline values: CDR1 KGHDR, CDR2 SFDVKD. The CDR3 length is 15 residues. The CDR3, as DNA: TGTGCCATCAGTGACACCGGGACTTATCCCTACGAGCAGTACTTC. This gives the protein CAISDTGTYPYEQYF.

This clonotype was detected a few times. V gene TRBV5-1 combines with J gene TRBJ2-1; the match to TRBD2 covers 11 bases. This CDR3 has 14 amino acids. V lost 9 bases to trimming and J lost 9 bases; unmatched junction nucleotides: 11. The germline V gene encodes CDR1 SGHRS and CDR2 YFSETQ. In DNA, the CDR3 is TGCGCCACAACTACTAGCGGGAGTCCCGGTGAGCAGTTCTTC. This translates into CATTTSGSPGEQFF.

This clonotype has a single count. A much larger clone is a single base away; this may be a read error. The V call is TRBV2, the J call TRBJ1-5; D is perhaps TRBD1 (6 bases). V lost 6 bases, J lost 8 bases, and 17 bases lay in between. Germline V gene lookup returns CDR1 SNHLY and CDR2 FYNNEI. This CDR3 is built from 14 residues. The CDR3 reads CASSRGGGDKPQHF. For the CDR3, the DNA is TGTGCCAGCAGCCGAGGGGGAGGGGACAAGCCCCAGCATTTT.